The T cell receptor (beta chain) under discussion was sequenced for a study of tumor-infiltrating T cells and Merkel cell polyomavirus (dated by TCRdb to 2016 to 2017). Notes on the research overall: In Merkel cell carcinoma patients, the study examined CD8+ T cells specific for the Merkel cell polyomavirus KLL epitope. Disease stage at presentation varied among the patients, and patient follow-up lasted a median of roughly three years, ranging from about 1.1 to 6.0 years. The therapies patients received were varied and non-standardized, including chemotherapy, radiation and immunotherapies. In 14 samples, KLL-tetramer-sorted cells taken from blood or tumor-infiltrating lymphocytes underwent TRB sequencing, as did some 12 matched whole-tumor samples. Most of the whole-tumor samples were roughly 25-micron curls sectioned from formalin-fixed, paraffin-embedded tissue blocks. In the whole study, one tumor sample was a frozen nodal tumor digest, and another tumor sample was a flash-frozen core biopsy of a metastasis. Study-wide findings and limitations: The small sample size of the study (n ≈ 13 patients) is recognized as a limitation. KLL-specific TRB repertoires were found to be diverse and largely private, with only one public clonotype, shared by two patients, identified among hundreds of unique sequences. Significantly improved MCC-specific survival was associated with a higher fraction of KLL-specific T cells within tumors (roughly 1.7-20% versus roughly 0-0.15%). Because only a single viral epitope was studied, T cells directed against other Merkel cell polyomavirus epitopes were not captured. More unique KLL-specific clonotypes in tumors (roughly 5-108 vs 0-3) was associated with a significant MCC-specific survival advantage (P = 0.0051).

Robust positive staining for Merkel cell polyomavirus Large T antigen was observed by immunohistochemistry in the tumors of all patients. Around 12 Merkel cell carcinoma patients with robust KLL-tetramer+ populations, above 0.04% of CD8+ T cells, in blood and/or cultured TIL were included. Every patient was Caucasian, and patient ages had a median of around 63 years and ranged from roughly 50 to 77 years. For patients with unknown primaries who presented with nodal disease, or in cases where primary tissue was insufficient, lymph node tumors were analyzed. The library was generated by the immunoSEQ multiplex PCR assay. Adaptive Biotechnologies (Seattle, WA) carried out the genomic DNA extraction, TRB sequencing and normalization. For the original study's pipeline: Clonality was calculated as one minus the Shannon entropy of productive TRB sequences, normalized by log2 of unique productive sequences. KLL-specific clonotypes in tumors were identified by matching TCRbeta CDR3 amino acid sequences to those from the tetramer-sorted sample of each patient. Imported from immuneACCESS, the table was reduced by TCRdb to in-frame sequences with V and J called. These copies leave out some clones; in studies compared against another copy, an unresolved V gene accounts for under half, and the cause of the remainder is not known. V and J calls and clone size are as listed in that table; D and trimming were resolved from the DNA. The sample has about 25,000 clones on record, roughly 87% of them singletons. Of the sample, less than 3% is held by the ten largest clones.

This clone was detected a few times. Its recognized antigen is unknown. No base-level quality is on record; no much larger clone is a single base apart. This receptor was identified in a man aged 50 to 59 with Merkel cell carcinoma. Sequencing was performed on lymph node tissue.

The CDR3 protein sequence reads: CASSLVPGRTGELFF. The nucleotide sequence reads TGTGCCAGCAGCTTAGTTCCAGGTCGCACCGGGGAGCTGTTTTTT. The receptor chain draws on TRBV7-9 and TRBJ2-2; the D gene assignment is ambiguous. The CDR1 and CDR2 encoded by the germline V gene (reference sequence) are SEHNR and FQNEAQ. V and J are truncated by 1 base and 4 bases respectively, leaving an intervening sequence of 10 bases. Spanning cysteine to phenylalanine, the CDR3 consists of 15 amino acids. Only the CDR3 region is kept as DNA, spanning 45 bases read in frame from base 1.